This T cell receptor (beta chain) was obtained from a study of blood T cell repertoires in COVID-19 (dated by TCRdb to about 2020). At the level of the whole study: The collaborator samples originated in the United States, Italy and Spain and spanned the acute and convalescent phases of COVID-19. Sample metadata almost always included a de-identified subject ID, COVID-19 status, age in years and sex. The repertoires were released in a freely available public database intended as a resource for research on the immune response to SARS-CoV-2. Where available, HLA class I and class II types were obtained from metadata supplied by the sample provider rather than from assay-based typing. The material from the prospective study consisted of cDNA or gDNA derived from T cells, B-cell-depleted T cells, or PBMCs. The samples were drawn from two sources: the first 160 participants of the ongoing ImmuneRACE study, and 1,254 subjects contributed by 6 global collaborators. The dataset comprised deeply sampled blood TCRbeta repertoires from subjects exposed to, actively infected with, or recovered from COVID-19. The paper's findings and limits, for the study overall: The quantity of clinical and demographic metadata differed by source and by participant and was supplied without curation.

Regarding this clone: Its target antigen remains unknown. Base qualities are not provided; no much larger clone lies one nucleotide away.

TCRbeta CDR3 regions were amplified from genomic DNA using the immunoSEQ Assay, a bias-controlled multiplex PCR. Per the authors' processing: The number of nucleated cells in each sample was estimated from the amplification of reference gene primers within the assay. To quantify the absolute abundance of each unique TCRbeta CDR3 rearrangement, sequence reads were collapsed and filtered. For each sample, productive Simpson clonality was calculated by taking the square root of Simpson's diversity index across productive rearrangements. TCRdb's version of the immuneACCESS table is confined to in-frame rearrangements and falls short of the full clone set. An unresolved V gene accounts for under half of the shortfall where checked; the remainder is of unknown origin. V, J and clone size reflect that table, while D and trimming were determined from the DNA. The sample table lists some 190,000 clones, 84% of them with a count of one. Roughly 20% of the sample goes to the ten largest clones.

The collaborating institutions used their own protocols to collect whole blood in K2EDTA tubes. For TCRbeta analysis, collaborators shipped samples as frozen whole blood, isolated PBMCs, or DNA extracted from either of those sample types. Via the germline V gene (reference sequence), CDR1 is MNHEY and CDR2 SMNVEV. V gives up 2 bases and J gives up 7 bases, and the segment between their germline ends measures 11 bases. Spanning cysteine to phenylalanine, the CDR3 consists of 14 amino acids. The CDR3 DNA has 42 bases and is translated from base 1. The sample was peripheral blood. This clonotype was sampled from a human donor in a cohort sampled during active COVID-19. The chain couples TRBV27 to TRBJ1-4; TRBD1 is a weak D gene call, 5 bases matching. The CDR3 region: CASSLSIRAEKLFF. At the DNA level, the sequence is TGTGCCAGCAGTTTAAGTATCAGGGCTGAAAAACTGTTTTTT. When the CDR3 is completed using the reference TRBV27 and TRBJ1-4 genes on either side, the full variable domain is EAQVTQNPRYLITVTGKKLTVTCSQNMNHEYMSWYRQDPGLGLRQIYYSMNVEVTDKGDVPEGYKVSRKEKRNFPLILESPSPNQTSLYFCASSLSIRAEKLFFGSGTQLSVL.